These 8 T cell receptor beta chains came from one sample sequenced in a study of blood T cells in healthy people across ages. A second PCR of 7 to 11 cycles used a sample-barcoded 5' primer and a J-beta primer mix. TCRdb recomputed calls from the 5' RACE reads with MiXCR, one row per CDR3 protein. The sample holds 1,100,000 or so distinct CDR3 sequences; over 35% are singletons and the top ten take 18%. The specimen sequenced was blood. The receptors here all came from a woman in her sixties or seventies in good health.

The J gene is TRBJ2-7, the V gene TRBV7-9, with 11 bases that match TRBD1. Germline V CDR1 and CDR2: SEHNR, FQNEAQ (reference sequence). J was trimmed by 7 bases and V by 6 bases; bases with no gene match: 5. The CDR3 has 13 amino acids. This chain's CDR3 is CASRPDRGHEQYF. The CDR3 DNA sequence: TGTGCCAGCAGACCGGACAGGGGGCATGAGCAGTACTTC.

The table lists this clonotype with a few counts. The chain links TRBV11-2 to TRBJ2-5; D perhaps matches TRBD2 (7 bases). This CDR3 has 12 residues. The germline gives CDR1 SGHAT, CDR2 FQNNGV. Trimming stripped 5 bases from V and 4 bases from J, with 8 bases between. The DNA for the CDR3 is TGTGCCAGCAGCCGGGGGGCAGAGACCCAGTACTTC. This encodes CASSRGAETQYF.

V gene TRBV20-1 combines with J gene TRBJ2-3; D is unresolved. V gave up 1 base and J gave up 4 bases, with 12 bases separating them. The germline CDR1 and CDR2 sequences are DFQATT and SNEGSKA (reference sequence). This CDR3 region has 14 residues. The DNA of the CDR3 is TGCAGTGCTAGAGGTGAAGGGTGGTCAGATACGCAGTATTTT. This codes for CSARGEGWSDTQYF.

This sequence joins TRBV20-1 and TRBJ2-7; D could derive from TRBD1 or TRBD2 (5 bases each). Trimming cost V 5 bases and J 1 base, with 9 bases left between them. The CDR3 has 12 amino acids. CDR1 and CDR2 from the germline V gene are DFQATT and SNEGSKA (reference sequence). In nucleotides, the CDR3 is TGCAGTGCTGGGACCCTTTCCTACGAGCAGTACTTC. Its translation: CSAGTLSYEQYF.

This clonotype was seen a few times. The chain is built from TRBV6-2 or TRBV6-3 and TRBJ2-1; 11 bases line up with TRBD2. Unmatched junction bases numbered 8, after V lost 0 bases and J lost 4 bases. This CDR3 region has 18 residues. Germline V lookup: CDR1 MNHEY, CDR2 SVGEGT. The CDR3, as DNA: TGTGCCAGCAGTTACTCGGGAAAGACTAGCGGGATTTACAATGAGCAGTTCTTC. Amino acids: CASSYSGKTSGIYNEQFF.

This clonotype has only a few counts. The rearrangement joins TRBV12-3 or TRBV12-4 to TRBJ2-7; 8 nucleotides agree with TRBD2. V dropped 4 bases and J dropped 2; count of bases not matched to a gene: 16. The CDR3 has 18 amino acids. The DNA of the CDR3 is TGTGCCAGCAGTTCCCCAACCGGGACTCCGGGACTAGCCTACGAGCAGTACTTC. Its protein is CASSSPTGTPGLAYEQYF.

The table lists this clonotype with many counts. This chain uses TRBV7-9 with TRBJ2-7; 10 positions match TRBD2. The V segment lost 5 bases and the J segment 5 bases; nucleotides outside the gene matches: 6. Germline V gene data show CDR1 as SEHNR and CDR2 as FQNEAQ (reference sequence). The CDR3 runs 14 residues. The CDR3 region has the DNA TGTGCCAGCAGCCTTACTAGCGGGACCAACGAGCAGTACTTC. Its translation is CASSLTSGTNEQYF.

This chain links TRBV28 with TRBJ2-1; 7 nucleotides align to TRBD1. The trim removed 4 bases at V and 8 bases at J, leaving 8 bases unmatched. CDR1 is MDHEN and CDR2 is SYDVKM in the germline V gene. The CDR3 is 14 amino acids. The CDR3 region is CASSSATGSYEQFF. For the CDR3, the DNA is TGTGCCAGCAGTTCGGCGACAGGGAGCTATGAGCAGTTCTTC.